This T cell receptor (beta chain) originates from a study of shared clonotypes between healthy human individuals (TCRdb year 2020). With regard to the full study: Two women and a few men aged 18 to 49 years were included in the cohort. For each donor, CD4 naive and CD4 memory were each given three plates, CD8 naive was given two plates, and CD8 memory was given one plate. Blood TCR repertoires of a handful of healthy adults were deeply sequenced to estimate repertoire size and the extent of clonotype sharing between individuals. To increase sequencing depth and limit assay-specific biases, different laboratories used diverse techniques to prepare libraries and sequence TCR repertoires. Between about 0.94 and 10 billion PBMCs per donor were obtained by leukapheresis. Study-level results and caveats: Incomplete sequencing was indicated by rarefaction of sorted-subset datasets, despite the large sequencing depth. Naive subsets generally had larger estimated clonotype richness than memory subsets. Based on pairwise subsampling, the degree of clonotype sharing among donors was expected to be affected by sequencing depth. The small number of donors limited the genetic and exposure-history diversity represented. Sampling was restricted to blood, and TCR repertoires in tissue are likely to differ from TCR repertoires in blood. Compared with non-shared clonotypes, clonotypes shared by all four sorted-subset donors had higher generation probabilities. Sharing across four donors was observed for 4.5% to 6.5% of naive CD4, 3.5% of naive CD8, 2% to 2.5% of memory CD4, and around 0.4% of memory CD8 clonotypes.

The CDR3 goes from the cysteine to the phenylalanine over 15 residues. Here the CDR3 DNA is all that survives: 45 bases in frame from base 1. The germline V gene (reference sequence) provides CDR1 LNHDA and CDR2 SQIVND. Clipping removes 3 bases from V and 5 bases from J, with 9 as the unmatched junction base count. The donors were healthy, HIV-negative adults who had no recently reported acute infections or vaccinations. Only Caucasian adults living in Nashville, Tennessee, USA were represented among the donors. CD4+ T cells were enriched by magnetic negative selection, after which naive cells were positively selected on CD45RA and the negative fraction was taken as the memory subset. Blood was obtained by leukapheresis, after which PBMCs were separated by Ficoll-Histopaque density gradient centrifugation and cryopreserved in liquid nitrogen vapor phase. Analytical flow cytometry was used to check the purity and quantity of every magnetically sorted T cell population. Genomic DNA was isolated from each sorted fraction and quantified by UV absorbance on a Nanodrop 2000c.

Using the deep immunoSEQ assay, multiplex PCR amplified TCR CDR3 regions from genomic DNA. Extracted genomic DNA from each cell subset was distributed evenly across all wells of several immunoSEQ 96-well plates, and each plate was treated as a replicate. For sorted subsets, about 220 ng of genomic DNA, equivalent to 25,000 to 35,000 T cell genomes, went into each replicate PCR. Purified libraries were quantified with a Qubit 3.0 fluorometer, sized on a Bioanalyzer 2100, and re-quantified with the KAPA Library Quantification kit. A separate single-read 150-cycle Illumina NextSeq 550 flow cell was used to sequence each immunoSEQ 96-well plate. Per the original workflow: Because only junctional sequences without quality scores were contained in the immunoSEQ output, filtering matching that applied to full-length reads could not be performed. To assign V/J genes and CDR3, sequences were annotated against IMGT germline references using PyIR, a Python wrapper for IgBLAST v1.9. Reads were removed for weak V/J assignments (E-value above 1e-6), missing CDR3, stop codons, out-of-frame junctions, or ambiguous translated residues. V3J clonotypes were defined as sequences sharing the same inferred V gene, J gene, and CDR3 amino acid sequence. To compute the percentage overlap between repertoires, the number of shared unique clonotypes was divided by the size of the smaller repertoire. Richness of each repertoire was evaluated using RTK rarefaction, the Chao1 estimator, and Recon v2.1 estimates of unobserved clonotypes. Generation probabilities were computed with OLGA for all TCRbeta clonotypes obtained by the gDNA method from a handful of donors. In TCRdb, the immuneACCESS table is reduced to in-frame sequences with V and J assigned. These tables do not hold every clone; where another copy was compared, an unresolved V gene accounts for under half, and the others remain unexplained. V and J calls and clone size are given by that table; D and trimming were obtained from the DNA. A total of around 2,000,000 clones appear in this sample, 85% to 95% of them only once. Jointly, the top ten make up 0.13% of the sample.

This clone occurred once. Its antigen has not been determined. Base qualities were left out, and no much larger clone turns up one base away. Input material: naive CD4+ T cells sorted from blood. Per the publication, the cell subset or site label means: CD45RA+ positively selected. The clonotype comes from a young man in good health. Recombination connected TRBV19 to TRBJ1-1, and 7 junction bases match TRBD1. The nucleotide sequence is given as TGTGCCAGTAGTATTAACAGGGGATTGAGGACTGAAGCTTTCTTT. This translates into CASSINRGLRTEAFF.